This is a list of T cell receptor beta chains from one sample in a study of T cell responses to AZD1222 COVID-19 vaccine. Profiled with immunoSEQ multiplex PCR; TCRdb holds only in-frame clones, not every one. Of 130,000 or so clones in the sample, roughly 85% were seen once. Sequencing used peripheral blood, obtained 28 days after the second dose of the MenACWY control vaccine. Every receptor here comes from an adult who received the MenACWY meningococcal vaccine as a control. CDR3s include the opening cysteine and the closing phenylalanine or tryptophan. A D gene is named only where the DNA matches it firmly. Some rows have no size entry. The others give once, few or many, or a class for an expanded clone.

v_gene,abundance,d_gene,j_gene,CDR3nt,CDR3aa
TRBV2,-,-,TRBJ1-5,TGTGCCAGCAGAGGCCTTGGGGCCCAGCATTTT,CASRGLGAQHF
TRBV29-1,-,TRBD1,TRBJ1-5,TGCAGCGTTGTAGAGACAGGGAGTTTCGATCAGCCCCAGCATTTT,CSVVETGSFDQPQHF
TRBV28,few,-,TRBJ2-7,TGTGCCAGCAGTTTATGGACGGTTGAGAGCGGGTTGGCCCCCTACGAGCAGTACTTC,CASSLWTVESGLAPYEQYF
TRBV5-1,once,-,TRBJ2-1,TGCGCCAGCAGCTTGTACGCCACGAGCTCCTACAATGAGCAGTTCTTC,CASSLYATSSYNEQFF
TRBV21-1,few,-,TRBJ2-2,TGTGCCAGCAGCAAAGTACCTAGCGGAACAAGTACCGGGGAGCTGTTTTTT,CASSKVPSGTSTGELFF
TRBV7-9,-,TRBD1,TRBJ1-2,TGTGCCAGCAGATCGACGGGACAGGGAGGTGGCTACACCTTC,CASRSTGQGGGYTF
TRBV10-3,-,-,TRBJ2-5,TGTGCCATCAGTGAGTCTCCAGAAGAGACCCAGTACTTC,CAISESPEETQYF
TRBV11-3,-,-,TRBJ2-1,TGTGCCAGCAGCCAATTGACAGGAACTACCTACAATGAGCAGTTCTTC,CASSQLTGTTYNEQFF
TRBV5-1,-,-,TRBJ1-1,TGCGCCAGCAGAACGACAGCACCCAACACTGAAGCTTTCTTT,CASRTTAPNTEAFF
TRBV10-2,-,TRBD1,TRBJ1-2,TGCGCCAGCAGTGGTCAGGGGGTCTATGGCTACACCTTC,CASSGQGVYGYTF
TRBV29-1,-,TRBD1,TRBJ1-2,TGCAGCGTTGAGGGCACAGAGGGACAGTACGACTATGGCTACACCTTC,CSVEGTEGQYDYGYTF
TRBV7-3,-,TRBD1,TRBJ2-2,TGTGCCAGCAACCAGGGGGCAGGGGAGCTGTTTTTT,CASNQGAGELFF
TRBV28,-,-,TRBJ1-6,TGTGCCAGCGGGGCTACCTATAATTCACCCCTCCACTTT,CASGATYNSPLHF